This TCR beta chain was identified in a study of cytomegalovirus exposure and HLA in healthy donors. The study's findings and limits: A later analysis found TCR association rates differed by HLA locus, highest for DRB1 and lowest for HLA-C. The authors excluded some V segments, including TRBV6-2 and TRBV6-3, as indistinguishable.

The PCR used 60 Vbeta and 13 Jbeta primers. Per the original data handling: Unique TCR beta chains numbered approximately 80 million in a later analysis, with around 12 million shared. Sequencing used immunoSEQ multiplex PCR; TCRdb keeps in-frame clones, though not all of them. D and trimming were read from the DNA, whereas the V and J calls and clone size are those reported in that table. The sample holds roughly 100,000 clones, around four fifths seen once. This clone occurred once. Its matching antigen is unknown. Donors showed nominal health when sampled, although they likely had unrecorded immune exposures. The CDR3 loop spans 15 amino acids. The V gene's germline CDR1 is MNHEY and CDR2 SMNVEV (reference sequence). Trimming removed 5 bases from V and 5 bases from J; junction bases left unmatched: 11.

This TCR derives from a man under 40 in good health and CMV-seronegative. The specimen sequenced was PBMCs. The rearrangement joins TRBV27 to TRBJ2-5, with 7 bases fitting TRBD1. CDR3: CASSGRQGLSETQYF. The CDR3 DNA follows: TGTGCCAGCAGTGGAAGACAGGGTTTGAGCGAGACCCAGTACTTC.